This TCR beta chain was sequenced for a study of cytomegalovirus exposure and HLA in healthy donors. Study at large: Researchers found that roughly 81% of over 350 genotyped donors fell within the Caucasian-associated ancestry cluster.

The PCR used 60 Vbeta and 13 Jbeta primers. TCRdb keeps only in-frame clones here, not all; method: immunoSEQ multiplex PCR. The sample lists around 140,000 clones, approximately 80% seen once, with about 1.8% in the top ten. V lost 5 bases to trimming and J lost 2 bases; unmatched junction nucleotides: 14. The CDR3 consists of 17 residues. Germline assignment: CDR1 MDHEN and CDR2 SYDVKM. The chain is built from TRBV28 and TRBJ2-7; 8 bases are a match to TRBD1. The TCR sequence derives from a female donor in good health and CMV-seropositive. Sequencing was performed on PBMCs. CDR3 in amino acids: CASSPFGGGTGTYEQYF. The CDR3 region has the DNA TGTGCCAGCAGTCCCTTCGGAGGGGGGACAGGAACCTACGAGCAGTACTTC.